The clone carrying this TCR beta chain appeared many times. Its antigen is unknown. Germline assignment: CDR1 LGHNA and CDR2 YNFKEQ. The V gene lost 1 base and the J gene lost 1 base, with 4 bases spanning the gap. The CDR3 loop spans 13 amino acids. These data are taken from a study of prognosis after radiotherapy for stage I lung cancer. For the study at large: Six or seven patients had squamous cell carcinoma and around 13 had adenocarcinoma.

Amplicons of TCR beta CDR3 were generated from genomic DNA by two-round multiplex PCR. The first round of PCR was done with primers that matched each TRBV and TRBJ gene. From the multiplex PCR reads, TCRdb called clonotypes with MiXCR, one entry per CDR3 protein. Of more than 25,000 distinct CDR3 sequences listed, about 29% are singletons. Broader study findings: Reportedly, TRBV and TRBJ gene usage varied with metastasis presence. The study found that unique TCR clone counts fell after stereotactic body radiation therapy, median approximately 9,600 versus 7,200. Patients developing distant metastases showed lower Shannon entropy after stereotactic body radiation therapy.

This TCR was sampled from a donor over 45 with non-small cell lung cancer. This specimen consisted of PBMCs, obtained before or after stereotactic body radiation therapy (not recorded which). The chain uses TRBV4-2 and TRBJ1-1; D is undetermined. The CDR3: CASSQAGNTEAFF. The DNA of the CDR3 is TGTGCCAGCAGCCAAGCAGGGAACACTGAAGCTTTCTTT.